A single T cell receptor (beta chain) is shown here with its context. The CDR3 loop spans 12 amino acids. V was trimmed by 9 bases and J by 0 bases, leaving 7 bases between them. This sample is part of a study of blood T cells in healthy people across ages. A second PCR of 7 to 11 cycles used a sample-barcoded 5' primer and a J-beta primer mix. TCRdb recomputed calls from the 5' RACE reads with MiXCR, one row per CDR3 protein. Altogether about 640,000 distinct CDR3 sequences are present, 45% to 65% being singletons, with the ten largest covering 30% to 40%. The clonotype comes from a man in his 60s in good health. The material sequenced was blood. This chain connects TRBV12-3 or TRBV12-4 to TRBJ2-3; D is unclear. DNA of the CDR3: TGTGCCAGTAAGTTCAGCACAGATACGCAGTATTTT. This sequence encodes CASKFSTDTQYF.